This T cell receptor (beta chain) comes out of a study of cytomegalovirus exposure and HLA in healthy donors. PCR primers comprised 60 Vbeta and 13 Jbeta primers. Measured with immunoSEQ multiplex PCR; TCRdb has only the in-frame clones, and not every one. The profile shows roughly 180,000 clones, roughly 80% of them singletons. This clone was seen more than once but under ten times. Its antigen is undetermined. The CDR3 has 13 residues. The V and J ends lost 4 bases and 6 bases, in that order; junction bases with no gene match: 5. Germline V gene data show CDR1 as MNHEY and CDR2 as SVGAGI. Study outcomes and limitations: In vitro experiments confirmed that a few CMV-associated chains were specific for CMV antigens.

The sequence came from a woman aged 35 to 49 in good health and CMV-seropositive. Sequencing used PBMCs. The chain combines TRBV6-5 with TRBJ2-7; 8 bases fit TRBD2. CDR3 sequence (DNA): TGTGCCAGCAGTTCTGGACGGGGGGGCGAGCAGTACTTC. Translation: CASSSGRGGEQYF.